The text below deals with one T cell receptor beta chain. The data are from a study of T cells in Graves' hyperthyroidism and ophthalmopathy. Diagnostic assessment was based on clinical symptoms, serum thyroxine and TRAb, thyroid ultrasound and orbital computed tomography. There were TCR beta CDR3 regions amplified from RNA transcripts. A first-round RT-PCR of the TCR CDR3 used the HTBI primer set. TCRdb recomputed calls from the multiplex PCR reads with MiXCR, one row per CDR3 protein. The repertoire holds roughly 500,000 distinct CDR3 sequences, 40% to 55% seen once, with under 20% in the top ten. The CDR3 totals 13 residues. Germline-derived CDR1 and CDR2 are SQVTM and ANQGSEA. The ends were cut back, 6 bases at V and 7 bases at J, with 18 bases in the middle.

Sequencing input: peripheral blood or thyroid tissue (not recorded which). This TCR came from an adult woman with Graves' disease, either hyperthyroidism or ophthalmopathy (not recorded which). This chain links TRBV29-1 with TRBJ1-2, with D perhaps matching TRBD1 (6 bases). In DNA, the CDR3 is TGCAGCGTCGAACGGGGGCCTTCGGGTGGCTACACCTTC. Encoded protein: CSVERGPSGGYTF.